These 5 T cell receptor beta chains share one sample of origin, sequenced in a study of vaccination and CD4 T cells after COVID-19. Their antigen targets remain unknown. Sequenced with the Oncomine TCR Beta short-read assay was DNA taken from cultured CD4+ T cells. TCRdb recomputed calls from the PCR reads with MiXCR, one row per CDR3 protein. The sample has around 12,000 distinct CDR3 sequences; 50% to 65% are singletons. Specified treatment: approximately nine-day PBMC culture with coronavirus spike peptide pools or control peptides (ViraFEST assay). The sequences come from cultured CD4+ T cells from blood, collected after SARS-CoV-2 vaccination. The source of these receptors is a human donor with COVID-19.

The V call is TRBV19, the J call TRBJ1-5, with D uncertain. This CDR3 is 13 amino acids long. V lost 4 bases and J lost 5, with 9 bases in between. CDR1 and CDR2 from the germline V gene are LNHDA and SQIVND (reference sequence). The CDR3 nucleotides are TGTGCCAGTAGTACACAGACGCATCAGCCCCAGCATTTT. This gives the protein CASSTQTHQPQHF.

This clonotype was counted a single time. The V call is TRBV7-9, the J call TRBJ2-2; either TRBD1 or TRBD2 may supply D (6 bases each). Trimming removed 5 bases from V and 6 bases from J, with 19 bases in between. Germline-derived CDR1 and CDR2 are SEHNR and FQNEAQ (reference sequence). There are 16 residues in the CDR3. The CDR3 DNA follows: TGTGCCAGCAGCGGACTATCGGACAGTTTGTCCGGGGAGCTGTTTTTT. Translation gives CASSGLSDSLSGELFF.

Only a few counts were recorded for this clonotype. In nucleotides, the CDR3 is TGTGCCAGCAGCAAACAAAGGGAGAACGGAGTGGAGCCCCAGCATTTT. Translated: CASSKQRENGVEPQHF. This rearrangement joins TRBV21-1 to TRBJ1-5. TRBV21-1 is listed as a pseudogene. This CDR3 contains 16 residues.

This clonotype was counted a few times. J is TRBJ1-2 and V is TRBV15; 8 nucleotides match TRBD1. The CDR3 runs to 15 residues. Germline lookup yields CDR1 LNHNV and CDR2 YYDKDF (reference sequence). V was pared by 0 bases and J by 3 bases, with 3 bases of the junction left unmatched. The CDR3 is CATSREDRVDYGYTF. In DNA form, the CDR3 reads TGTGCCACCAGCAGAGAGGACAGGGTTGACTATGGCTACACCTTC.

This CDR3 reads CASGEIAGATGTGELFF. CDR3 bases: TGTGCCAGCGGGGAGATAGCGGGGGCTACCGGGACCGGGGAGCTGTTTTTT. This chain connects TRBV6-2 or TRBV6-3 to TRBJ2-2; 9 bases are a match to TRBD2. The CDR3 is 17 residues long. Germline lookup yields CDR1 MNHEY and CDR2 SVGEGT. V shed 8 bases and J 5 bases; nucleotides not matched to a gene: 15.